What follows are 30 T cell receptor beta chains derived from one specimen sequenced in a study. TCRdb re-called the RT-PCR reads with MiXCR, one entry per CDR3 protein. The data contain about 700,000 distinct CDR3 sequences, approximately 15% of them singletons. The sequenced sample consisted of memory CD4+ T cells from blood. Receptor source: a female donor in good health, serving as a healthy control.

A few counts support this clonotype. V usage is TRBV6-5 and J usage is TRBJ2-1; a weak D match, TRBD2 (5 bases). The CDR3 has 13 residues. V lost 5 bases, J lost 6 bases, and 11 bases lay in between. The germline V gene encodes CDR1 MNHEY and CDR2 SVGAGI. CDR3 in DNA: TGTGCCAGCAGTCCGGGGTACCTCAATGAGCAGTTCTTC. This codes for CASSPGYLNEQFF.

The rearrangement links TRBV11-2 to TRBJ1-5, with unresolved D. The germline V gene encodes CDR1 SGHAT and CDR2 FQNNGV. V lost 5 bases and J 9 bases, leaving 14 bases between the germline ends. This CDR3 region has 13 residues. The DNA of the CDR3 is TGTGCCAGCAGCGTTCAGAGGGAGCGGCCCCAGCATTTT. It codes for CASSVQRERPQHF.

V usage is TRBV11-2 and J usage is TRBJ1-1; D is unclear. The CDR3 has 15 residues. V lost 5 bases, J lost 1 base, and 14 bases lay in between. CDR1 is SGHAT, CDR2 FQNNGV, per germline. CDR3 in DNA: TGTGCCAGCAGCCCCTCCCGGAGGACGAACACTGAAGCTTTCTTT. It is translated as CASSPSRRTNTEAFF.

The V gene is TRBV24-1, the J gene TRBJ2-7, with D perhaps matching TRBD1 (6 bases). Deletions cut 6 bases from V and 3 bases from J, with 11 bases between. Germline values: CDR1 KGHDR, CDR2 SFDVKD. CDR3 length equals 13 residues. CDR3 region: CATSSGQSYEQYF. The CDR3 nucleotides are TGTGCCACCAGTTCAGGACAGAGCTACGAGCAGTACTTC.

The chain couples TRBV4-3 to TRBJ1-1; 8 bases agree with TRBD1. The CDR3 loop spans 15 amino acids. Germline CDR1 reads LGHNA; CDR2 reads YSLEER. V was clipped by 6 bases and J by 4 bases; unmatched bases: 10. In nucleotides, the CDR3 is TGCGCCAGCAGTCGTGGCGGACAGGGTGGCACTGAAGCTTTCTTT. The encoded protein is CASSRGGQGGTEAFF.

This clonotype appeared many times. The V gene is TRBV5-1, the J gene TRBJ1-1; 8 nucleotides match TRBD1. The germline gives CDR1 SGHRS, CDR2 YFSETQ. This CDR3 has 16 residues. J was trimmed by 0 bases and V by 3 bases; bases with no gene match: 7. In DNA form, the CDR3 reads TGCGCCAGCAGCTCAACTCGGACAGGGTTGAACACTGAAGCTTTCTTT. Its translation is CASSSTRTGLNTEAFF.

The CDR3 nucleotides are TGCGCCAGCAGCTTGGGAAGTAAGGGAATGGGCTCCTACGAGCAGTACTTC. It codes for CASSLGSKGMGSYEQYF. The chain couples TRBV5-1 to TRBJ2-7, with D unclear. The V and J ends lost 0 bases and 0 bases respectively, with 16 bases between them. Germline V lookup: CDR1 SGHRS, CDR2 YFSETQ. The CDR3 runs 17 residues.

The genes are TRBV4-3 and TRBJ1-4; D uncertain. The germline CDR1 and CDR2 sequences are LGHNA and YSLEER. CDR3 size: 14 residues. Between the trimmed V and J ends, which lost 0 bases and 10 bases, there was a span of 12 bases. CDR3 loop: CASSQDHTVAKLFF. The CDR3 DNA reads TGCGCCAGCAGCCAAGATCACACCGTCGCAAAACTGTTTTTT.

This clonotype has a count of ten or more. The chain is built from TRBV4-3 and TRBJ2-3; D is possibly TRBD2 (6 bases). V was cut by 1 base and J by 6 bases, with 8 bases left in between. CDR1 is LGHNA, CDR2 YSLEER, per germline. The CDR3 is made up of 13 amino acids. In nucleotides, the CDR3 is TGCGCCAGCAGCCAAGGGAGCGGGGATACGCAGTATTTT. Amino acid sequence: CASSQGSGDTQYF.

This chain connects TRBV6-5 to TRBJ2-2; D gene uncertain. The V gene's germline CDR1 is MNHEY and CDR2 SVGAGI. Deletions cut 6 bases from V and 6 bases from J, with 17 bases between. This CDR3 is built from 15 residues. Here the CDR3 DNA reads TGTGCCAGCAGCGCTGGATGGGCTAGATCCGGGGAGCTGTTTTTT. Its protein is CASSAGWARSGELFF.

There are a few counts of this clonotype. The chain employs TRBV6-2 or TRBV6-3 and TRBJ1-5; 9 bases are a match to TRBD1. The germline gives CDR1 MNHEY, CDR2 SVGEGT. Trimming took 4 bases from V and 6 from J; bases not matched to a gene: 13. CDR3 length: 17 amino acids. The CDR3 here is CASSSSTGQGISQPQHF. CDR3 coding DNA: TGTGCCAGCAGTTCCTCGACCGGACAGGGGATAAGTCAGCCCCAGCATTTT.

This chain joins TRBV20-1 and TRBJ2-3; 8 bases agree with TRBD2. CDR3 size: 14 residues. J lost 4 bases, V lost 5 bases, and 8 bases had no gene match. Germline V lookup: CDR1 DFQATT, CDR2 SNEGSKA (reference sequence). CDR3 in amino acids: CSAPKSGGSDTQYF. The CDR3, as DNA: TGCAGTGCTCCCAAGAGCGGGGGATCAGATACGCAGTATTTT.

This rearrangement joins TRBV30 to TRBJ1-1, with D possibly being TRBD1 (5 bases). The CDR3 totals 16 residues. Per the germline V gene, CDR1 is GTSNPN and CDR2 is SVGIG (reference sequence). V was cut by 2 bases and J by 2 bases, with 18 bases left in between. The CDR3 DNA is TGTGCCTGGAGTCCTCGCCGAGGGGCCCTCAACACTGAAGCTTTCTTT. This codes for CAWSPRRGALNTEAFF.

The V and J genes are TRBV10-3 and TRBJ2-5, with 10 positions matching TRBD1. V lost 10 bases and J lost 0; bases outside the gene matches: 5. Germline loops: CDR1 ENHRY, CDR2 SYGVKD. The CDR3 has 14 residues. The chain's CDR3 is CASRTGGNQETQYF. The DNA for the CDR3 is TGTGCCAGCCGGACAGGGGGTAACCAAGAGACCCAGTACTTC.

The V gene is TRBV3-1, the J gene TRBJ2-2; 7 positions agree with TRBD1. With 10 bases clipped from V and 1 base from J, the junction kept 12 bases outside the gene matches. Germline V gene lookup returns CDR1 LGHDT and CDR2 YNNKEL (reference sequence). This CDR3 contains 16 residues. The CDR3 DNA sequence: TGTGCCACCTCGTTCTCGACAGGGAAGAACACCGGGGAGCTGTTTTTT. Translated, it gives CATSFSTGKNTGELFF.

This clonotype was picked up a small number of times. J is TRBJ1-3 and V is TRBV7-2, with 8 bases lining up with TRBD1. Germline assignment: CDR1 SGHTA and CDR2 FQGNSA. This CDR3 region has 15 residues. V shed 4 bases, J shed 3 bases, and the junction held 5 bases outside the gene matches. CDR3 amino acids: CASSSHRGYGNTIYF. CDR3 DNA: TGTGCCAGCAGCTCACACAGGGGGTATGGAAACACCATATATTTT.

This clonotype was detected a few times. CDR3 in amino acids: CASSRFLATLVNEQFF. Here the CDR3 DNA reads TGTGCCAGCAGTAGGTTCCTGGCCACCCTTGTCAATGAGCAGTTCTTC. The rearrangement uses TRBV27 and TRBJ2-1; D not certain. Germline loops: CDR1 MNHEY, CDR2 SMNVEV (reference sequence). V was trimmed by 5 bases and J by 6 bases, leaving 20 bases between them. The CDR3 spans 16 residues.

In DNA form, the CDR3 reads TGTGCCAGCAGTTTCCGAGGACAGCGGAATTCACCCCTCCACTTT. It specifies CASSFRGQRNSPLHF. This chain links TRBV27 with TRBJ1-6; D possibly corresponds to TRBD1 (6 bases). The CDR3 extends over 15 amino acids. Germline assignment: CDR1 MNHEY and CDR2 SMNVEV (reference sequence). V gave up 3 bases and J gave up 7 bases, with 13 bases separating them.

This clonotype was seen only once. This rearrangement joins TRBV3-1 to TRBJ1-1; D ambiguous. Germline V CDR1 and CDR2: LGHDT, YNNKEL (reference sequence). This CDR3 spans 15 amino acids. The V gene lost 4 bases and the J gene lost 1 base, with 13 bases spanning the gap. CDR3 region: CASSPLGGGNTEAFF. The DNA for the CDR3 is TGTGCCAGCAGCCCTTTGGGAGGAGGGAACACTGAAGCTTTCTTT.

V gene TRBV15 combines with J gene TRBJ1-4; 7 positions match TRBD1. In germline, CDR1 is LNHNV, CDR2 YYDKDF (reference sequence). This CDR3 spans 14 amino acids. Losses at the gene ends were 4 bases for V and 3 bases for J; bases not matched to a gene: 2. CDR3 coding DNA: TGTGCCACCAGCAACGACAGGGCTAATGAAAAACTGTTTTTT. Residues: CATSNDRANEKLFF.

V gene TRBV18 combines with J gene TRBJ2-3; TRBD1 is a possible D gene (6 bases). The CDR3 has 16 amino acids. V was clipped by 4 bases and J by 6 bases, with 20 bases between them. CDR1 is KGHSH and CDR2 is LQKENI in the germline V gene. The CDR3 protein is CASSRLDSRLRDTQYF. CDR3 DNA: TGTGCCAGCTCACGGTTGGACAGTAGGTTGAGGGATACGCAGTATTTT.

This clonotype was observed many times. The chain has TRBV20-1 and TRBJ1-5; no firm D call. This CDR3 has 12 residues. Germline CDR1 reads DFQATT; CDR2 reads SNEGSKA (reference sequence). The V end lost 6 bases, the J end lost 5 bases, and 11 bases lay between the germline ends. The CDR3 nucleotides read TGCAGTGCGCGGGAGGGTGATCAGCCCCAGCATTTT. It codes for CSAREGDQPQHF.

This clonotype occurred many times. CDR3 in amino acids: CASSRSSGTGLQPQHF. The CDR3, as DNA: TGTGCCAGCAGTAGATCATCCGGGACAGGGCTACAGCCCCAGCATTTT. V gene TRBV6-5 combines with J gene TRBJ1-5; 9 bases align to TRBD1. Germline CDR1 reads MNHEY; CDR2 reads SVGAGI. CDR3 length: 16 amino acids. V gave up 5 bases and J gave up 7 bases; unmatched junction bases: 12.

This clonotype was detected only a few times. V gene TRBV9 combines with J gene TRBJ2-7, with 8 positions matching TRBD2. V lost 4 bases to trimming and J lost 0 bases; unmatched junction nucleotides: 12. The CDR3 is 17 amino acids. Germline V gene sequence: CDR1 SGDLS, CDR2 YYNGEE. CDR3 region: CASSPEEGLELSYEQYF. The CDR3 DNA reads TGTGCCAGCAGCCCCGAGGAGGGACTAGAACTCTCCTACGAGCAGTACTTC.

Ten or more counts support this clonotype. The rearrangement uses TRBV27 and TRBJ1-2, with a tentative D call TRBD1 (5 bases). Germline CDR1 is MNHEY and CDR2 is SMNVEV (reference sequence). CDR3 length: 15 amino acids. The ends were cut back, 5 bases at V and 5 bases at J, with 18 bases in the middle. The CDR3 coding sequence is TGTGCCAGCAGTCCCCGGGACTCTGGGTGGTATGGCTACACCTTC. Translating it yields CASSPRDSGWYGYTF.

The chain is built from TRBV5-1 and TRBJ1-2; the match to TRBD1 covers 8 bases. The CDR3 is made up of 16 amino acids. Germline assignment: CDR1 SGHRS and CDR2 YFSETQ. The ends lost 6 bases at V and 4 bases at J; junction bases unmatched: 14. CDR3 region: CASTHGAGGDGYGYTF. CDR3 in DNA: TGCGCCAGCACCCACGGGGCAGGGGGCGATGGCTATGGCTACACCTTC.

The sample holds a few counts of this clonotype. The chain carries TRBV6-5 and TRBJ1-3; tentatively, D is TRBD1 (6 bases). This CDR3 has 16 amino acids. Trimming left V 0 bases short and J 1 base short, with 10 bases between. CDR1 is MNHEY and CDR2 is SVGAGI in the germline V gene. CDR3 nucleotide sequence: TGTGCCAGCAGTTACTCCTTCGGACAGTCTGGAAACACCATATATTTT. Its translation is CASSYSFGQSGNTIYF.

This clonotype was recorded at least ten times. V and J are TRBV12-3 or TRBV12-4 and TRBJ2-7, with 7 nucleotides matching TRBD1. The CDR3 sequence is 12 residues long. V dropped 3 bases and J dropped 9; count of bases not matched to a gene: 5. CDR3 protein: CASSFLSGGQYF. The CDR3 DNA sequence: TGTGCCAGCAGTTTTCTTTCAGGGGGGCAGTACTTC.

The sample holds many counts of this clonotype. The rearrangement uses TRBV5-1 and TRBJ2-1; D remains unclear. CDR3 length equals 14 residues. Trimming removed 6 bases at V and 5 bases at J, with 15 bases between. CDR1 and CDR2 (germline): SGHRS, YFSETQ. The CDR3 sequence is CASTLSTVDNEQFF. CDR3 sequence (DNA): TGCGCCAGCACCTTATCGACTGTCGACAATGAGCAGTTCTTC.

Concerning this clonotype itself: A much larger clone is a single base away; this may be a read error. V gene TRBV4-1 combines with J gene TRBJ2-3; the match to TRBD2 covers 7 bases. The CDR3 has 18 amino acids. Germline V gene lookup returns CDR1 MGHRA and CDR2 YSYEKL. With V trimmed by 5 bases and J by 0 bases, 14 bases remained unmatched. This CDR3 reads CASSKGGQAGLSTDTQYF. CDR3 DNA: TGCGCCAGCAGCAAAGGCGGGCAGGCGGGACTAAGCACAGATACGCAGTATTTT.